This T cell receptor beta chain was profiled in a study of blood T cell repertoires in COVID-19. Measured with immunoSEQ multiplex PCR; TCRdb has only the in-frame clones, and not every one. The sample gives approximately 220,000 clones, about 88% of which show up once; under 3% is in the top ten. This clone has a handful of counts. The specimen was PBMCs or T cells enriched from blood (not recorded which). The receptor was isolated from a woman in her twenties or thirties who had recovered from COVID-19.

The CDR3 loop reads CASSQGAERGGREQFF. The CDR3 DNA reads TGTGCCAGCAGCCAGGGGGCCGAGCGGGGGGGCCGCGAGCAGTTCTTC. The gene calls are TRBV4-2 and TRBJ2-1, with 10 bases lining up with TRBD2. Germline lookup yields CDR1 LGHNA and CDR2 YNFKEQ. The CDR3 runs to 16 residues. The V gene end was trimmed by 3 bases and the J gene end by 10 bases; junction bases not matched to a gene: 12.